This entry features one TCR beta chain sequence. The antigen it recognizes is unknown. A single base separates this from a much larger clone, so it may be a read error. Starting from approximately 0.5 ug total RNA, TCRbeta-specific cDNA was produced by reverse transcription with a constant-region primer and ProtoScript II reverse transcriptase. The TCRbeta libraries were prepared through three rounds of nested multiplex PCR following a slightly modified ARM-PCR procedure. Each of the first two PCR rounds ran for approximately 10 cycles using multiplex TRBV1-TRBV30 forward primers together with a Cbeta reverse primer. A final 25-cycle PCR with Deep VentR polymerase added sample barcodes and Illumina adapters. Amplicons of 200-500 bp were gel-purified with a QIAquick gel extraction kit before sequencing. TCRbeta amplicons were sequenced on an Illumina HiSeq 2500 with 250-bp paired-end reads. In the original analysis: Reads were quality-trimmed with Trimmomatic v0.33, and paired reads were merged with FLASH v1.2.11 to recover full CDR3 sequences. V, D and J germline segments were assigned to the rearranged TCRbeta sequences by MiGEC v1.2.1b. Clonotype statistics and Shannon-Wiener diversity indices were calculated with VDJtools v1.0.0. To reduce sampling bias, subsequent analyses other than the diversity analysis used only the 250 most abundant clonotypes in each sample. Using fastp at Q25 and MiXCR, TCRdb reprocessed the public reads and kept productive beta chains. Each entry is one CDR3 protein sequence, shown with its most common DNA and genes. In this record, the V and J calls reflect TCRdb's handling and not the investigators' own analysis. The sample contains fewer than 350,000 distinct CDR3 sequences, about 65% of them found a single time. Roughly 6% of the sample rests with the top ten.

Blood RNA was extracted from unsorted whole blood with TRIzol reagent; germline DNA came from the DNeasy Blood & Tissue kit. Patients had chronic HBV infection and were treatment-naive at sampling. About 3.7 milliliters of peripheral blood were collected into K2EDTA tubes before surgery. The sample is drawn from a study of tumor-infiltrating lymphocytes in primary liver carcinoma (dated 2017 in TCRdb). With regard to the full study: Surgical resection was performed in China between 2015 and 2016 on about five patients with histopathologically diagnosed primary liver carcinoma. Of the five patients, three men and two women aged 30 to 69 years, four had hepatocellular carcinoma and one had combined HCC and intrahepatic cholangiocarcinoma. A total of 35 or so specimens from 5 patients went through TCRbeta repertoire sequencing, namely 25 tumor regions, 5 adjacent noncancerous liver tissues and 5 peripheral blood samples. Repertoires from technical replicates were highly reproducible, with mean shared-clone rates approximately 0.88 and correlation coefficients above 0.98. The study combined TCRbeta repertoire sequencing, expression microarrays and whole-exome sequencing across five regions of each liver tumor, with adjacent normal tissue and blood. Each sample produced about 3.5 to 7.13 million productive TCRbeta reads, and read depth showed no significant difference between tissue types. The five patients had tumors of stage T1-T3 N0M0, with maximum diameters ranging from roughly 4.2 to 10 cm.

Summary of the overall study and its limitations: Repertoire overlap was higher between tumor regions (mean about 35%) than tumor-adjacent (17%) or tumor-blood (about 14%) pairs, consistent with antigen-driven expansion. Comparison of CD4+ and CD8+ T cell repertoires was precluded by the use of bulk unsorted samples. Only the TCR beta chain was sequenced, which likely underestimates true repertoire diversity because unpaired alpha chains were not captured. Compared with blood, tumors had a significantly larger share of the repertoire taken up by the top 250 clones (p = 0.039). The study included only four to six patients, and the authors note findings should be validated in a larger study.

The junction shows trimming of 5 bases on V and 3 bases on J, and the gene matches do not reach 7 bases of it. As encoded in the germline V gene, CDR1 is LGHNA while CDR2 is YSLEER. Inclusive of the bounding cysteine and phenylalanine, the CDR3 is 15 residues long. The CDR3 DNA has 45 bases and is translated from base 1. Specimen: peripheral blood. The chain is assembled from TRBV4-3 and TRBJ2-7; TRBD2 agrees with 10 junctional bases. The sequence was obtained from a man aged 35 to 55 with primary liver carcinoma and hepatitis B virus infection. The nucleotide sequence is TGCGCCAGCAGCAAGGGACTAGCGTTTAGCTACGAGCAGTACTTC. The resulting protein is CASSKGLAFSYEQYF.